One and the same sample provided the 18 T cell receptor beta chains below, sequenced in a study of blood T cell repertoires in COVID-19. The method was immunoSEQ multiplex PCR; TCRdb's version includes in-frame clones alone and lacks a portion of them. The top ten clones hold about 4% of a sample with 120,000 or so clones, roughly 90% of them seen once. The sequenced sample consisted of peripheral blood. These receptors came from a man over 45 with active COVID-19.

This clone was recorded only once. The V and J genes are TRBV5-1 and TRBJ2-3; D ambiguous. V gave up 6 bases and J gave up 8 bases, with 10 bases separating them. Germline loops: CDR1 SGHRS, CDR2 YFSETQ. This CDR3 spans 11 amino acids. In DNA form, the CDR3 reads TGCGCCAGCAAGAGCCGTGGTACGCAGTATTTT. Translating gives CASKSRGTQYF.

V and J are TRBV27 and TRBJ1-5; no reliable D call. Trimming removed 7 bases at V and 7 bases at J, with 20 bases between. Germline V CDR1 and CDR2: MNHEY, SMNVEV (reference sequence). The CDR3 contains 15 residues. CDR3: CASKSSVGGSQPQHF. Written as DNA, the CDR3 is TGTGCCAGCAAGTCTAGTGTAGGAGGAAGCCAGCCCCAGCATTTT.

The J gene is TRBJ1-3, the V gene TRBV14; 9 bases line up with TRBD1. The CDR3 covers 17 residues. Germline values: CDR1 SGHDN, CDR2 FVKESK. The junction had 4 bases not matched to a gene; V was cut back by 1 base and J by 0 bases. The CDR3 nucleotides are TGTGCCAGCAGCCAAGCGGGACAGGGACCCTCTGGAAACACCATATATTTT. It translates to CASSQAGQGPSGNTIYF.

The genes are TRBV3-1 (or the pseudogene TRBV3-2) and TRBJ1-4; 8 nucleotides match TRBD1. After removal of 2 bases from V and 11 bases from J, the junction contained 7 bases not matched to a gene. CDR1 and CDR2 (germline): LGHDT, YNNKEL (reference sequence). The CDR3 is 14 residues long. In nucleotides, the CDR3 is TGTGCCAGCAGCCAACTCGGACAGGGACCCAAACTGTTTTTT. Translation: CASSQLGQGPKLFF.

The rearrangement joins TRBV7-8 to TRBJ2-3; 7 nucleotides agree with TRBD2. CDR1 and CDR2 (germline): SGHVS, FQNEAQ. This CDR3 region has 15 residues. The trim removed 5 bases at V and 5 bases at J, leaving 10 bases unmatched. Written as DNA, the CDR3 is TGTGCCAGCAGCCTCGGGCAGGGCGGGAGAGATACGCAGTATTTT. Translating gives CASSLGQGGRDTQYF.

The chain joins TRBV10-2 to TRBJ1-5; D is uncertain. This CDR3 is 15 amino acids long. Germline values: CDR1 WSHSY, CDR2 SAAADI. V was shortened by 0 bases and J by 7 bases, with 13 bases between the two germline ends. CDR3 nucleotides: TGCGCCAGCAGTGAGTCGAGGAGCACAAGCCAGCCCCAGCATTTT. Amino acid sequence: CASSESRSTSQPQHF.

J is TRBJ1-5 and V is TRBV15, with TRBD1 matching 8 bases. The CDR3 has 21 amino acids. Per the germline V gene, CDR1 is LNHNV and CDR2 is YYDKDF (reference sequence). J lost 6 bases, V lost 1 base, and 23 bases had no gene match. The CDR3: CATSRALGQGEGLWQGQPQHF. CDR3 nucleotides: TGTGCCACCAGCAGAGCTCTAGGACAGGGAGAAGGTTTGTGGCAGGGTCAGCCCCAGCATTTT.

The V and J genes are TRBV18 and TRBJ2-7, with D perhaps TRBD2 (7 bases). CDR3 length: 13 amino acids. Trimming shortened V by 2 bases and J by 6 bases, and 11 bases separated the two germline ends. Per the germline V gene, CDR1 is KGHSH and CDR2 is LQKENI. The DNA for the CDR3 is TGTGCCAGCTCACCAAACAGGGAGGGCGAGCAGTACGTC. Protein sequence: CASSPNREGEQYV.

This sequence joins TRBV19 and TRBJ2-5, with TRBD1 matching over 7 bases. The CDR3 contains 16 residues. In germline, CDR1 is LNHDA, CDR2 SQIVND (reference sequence). The V gene end was trimmed by 6 bases and the J gene end by 1 base; junction bases not matched to a gene: 11. The CDR3 DNA reads TGTGCCAGTAGCCAAGGGGGCGCCCTAATCCAAGAGACCCAGTACTTC. It encodes CASSQGGALIQETQYF.

V gene TRBV23-1 combines with J gene TRBJ2-7; 13 bases match TRBD2. TRBV23-1 is an open reading frame whose function is uncertain. This CDR3 comprises 19 residues. With V trimmed by 7 bases and J by 4 bases, 19 bases remained unmatched. CDR3 in DNA: TGCGCCAGCACCACCCCGGGACTAGCGGGACCACGTACCGGGTACGAGCAGTACGTC. Its protein product is CASTTPGLAGPRTGYEQYV.

The rearrangement links TRBV3-1 (or the pseudogene TRBV3-2) to TRBJ2-1; 9 nucleotides match TRBD2. The CDR3 runs to 15 residues. CDR1 and CDR2 (germline): LGHDT, YNNKEL (reference sequence). The V gene end was trimmed by 4 bases and the J gene end by 5 bases; junction bases not matched to a gene: 6. The CDR3 region is CASSRSGSENNEQFF. The DNA of the CDR3 is TGTGCCAGCAGCCGTAGCGGGAGCGAGAACAATGAGCAGTTCTTC.

This rearrangement joins TRBV11-3 to TRBJ1-2, with 10 positions matching TRBD1. Per the germline V gene, CDR1 is SGHNT and CDR2 is YENEEA. There are 15 residues in the CDR3. V gave up 5 bases and J gave up 3 bases; unmatched junction bases: 6. In DNA form, the CDR3 reads TGTGCCAGCAGCCCAGCGACAGGGGGCGACTATGGCTACACCTTC. This codes for CASSPATGGDYGYTF.

The chain employs TRBV11-3 and TRBJ2-3, with 14 nucleotides matching TRBD2. Per germline, CDR1 SGHNT and CDR2 YENEEA. V shed 2 bases and J 2 bases; nucleotides not matched to a gene: 9. There are 19 residues in the CDR3. The CDR3 bases are TGTGCCAGCAGCTTAAGGGGGACTAGCGGGAGAGGGGCCACAGATACGCAGTATTTT. Amino acid sequence: CASSLRGTSGRGATDTQYF.

V gene TRBV5-1 combines with J gene TRBJ1-6; D not certain. The CDR3 has 15 amino acids. Trimming left V 0 bases short and J 5 bases short, with 9 bases between. Germline CDR1 is SGHRS and CDR2 is YFSETQ. CDR3 sequence: CASSLAAGNNSPLHF. CDR3 nucleotides: TGCGCCAGCAGCTTGGCAGCCGGGAATAATTCACCCCTCCACTTT.

The chain carries TRBV6-5 and TRBJ1-5, with a possible D match to TRBD1 (5 bases). V was shortened by 11 bases and J by 3 bases, with 8 bases between the two germline ends. The CDR3 loop spans 11 amino acids. CDR1 and CDR2 from the germline V gene are MNHEY and SVGAGI. The CDR3 spells CAWGSNQPQHF. CDR3 DNA: TGTGCCTGGGGCTCCAATCAGCCCCAGCATTTT.

A few counts support this clone. The chain employs TRBV25-1 and TRBJ1-2, with 8 bases fitting TRBD1. V lost 3 bases to trimming and J lost 4 bases; unmatched junction nucleotides: 10. This CDR3 is 16 amino acids long. From germline, CDR1 is MGHDK and CDR2 SYGVNS. This chain's CDR3 is CASSDYDRGRGYGYTF. CDR3 coding DNA: TGTGCCAGCAGTGATTACGACAGGGGACGAGGCTATGGCTACACCTTC.

The chain recombines TRBV3-1 (or the pseudogene TRBV3-2) with TRBJ2-1; TRBD2 aligns across 16 bases. J gave up 0 bases and V 0 bases, and 5 bases lay outside the gene matches. Germline CDR1 LGHDT, CDR2 YNNKEL (reference sequence). The CDR3 has 20 amino acids. The CDR3 sequence is CASSQDRGLAGGSSYNEQFF. The CDR3 DNA reads TGTGCCAGCAGCCAAGATCGGGGACTAGCGGGGGGGAGCTCCTACAATGAGCAGTTCTTC.

The chain recombines TRBV5-1 with TRBJ2-3, with 12 positions matching TRBD2. Germline-derived CDR1 and CDR2 are SGHRS and YFSETQ. This CDR3 is built from 16 residues. Trimming cost V 4 bases and J 3 bases; bases outside gene matches: 6. CDR3 amino acids: CASSLLTSGRTDTQYF. DNA for the CDR3: TGCGCCAGCAGCCTCCTGACTAGCGGGAGAACAGATACGCAGTATTTT.